A single sample is the source of the 9 T cell receptor beta chains below, sequenced in a study of OX40 agonist ivuxolimab in advanced cancers. Produced via immunoSEQ multiplex PCR; TCRdb's table is partial and in-frame only. The sample carries 25,000 to 30,000 clones, just over 85% recorded once. The sample here was CD4+ or CD8+ T cells sorted from blood, taken in a trial of the OX40 agonist ivuxolimab. All receptors derive from an adult with an advanced solid tumor such as melanoma, head and neck, liver or kidney cancer.

This chain joins TRBV19 and TRBJ2-5; D gene ambiguous. The germline CDR1 and CDR2 sequences are LNHDA and SQIVND (reference sequence). CDR3 length: 13 residues. Deletions cut 4 bases from V and 2 bases from J, with 8 bases between. The CDR3 DNA is TGTGCCAGTAGTACAGGCCGTCAAGAGACCCAGTACTTC. Its translation: CASSTGRQETQYF.

The chain carries TRBV5-6 and TRBJ2-7; D perhaps matches TRBD2 (6 bases). CDR1 is SGHDT and CDR2 is YYEEEE in the germline V gene. The V end lost 4 bases, the J end lost 2 bases, and 16 bases lay between the germline ends. The CDR3 spans 15 residues. CDR3 sequence: CASSEWLANAYEQYF. The CDR3 coding sequence is TGTGCCAGCAGCGAATGGCTAGCGAACGCCTACGAGCAGTACTTC. The full variable domain, completed using reference TRBV5-6 and TRBJ2-7, is DAGVTQSPTHLIKTRGQQVTLRCSPKSGHDTVSWYQQALGQGPQFIFQYYEEEERQRGNFPDRFSGHQFPNYSSELNVNALLLGDSALYLCASSEWLANAYEQYFGPGTRLTVT.

This sequence joins TRBV10-3 and TRBJ2-5, with D unclear. V lost 11 bases to trimming and J lost 1 base, with 14 bases between them. There are 13 residues in the CDR3. Germline V gives CDR1 ENHRY, CDR2 SYGVKD. The CDR3 is CASHSSLQETQYF. CDR3 coding DNA: TGTGCCTCCCATAGTTCGCTCCAAGAGACCCAGTACTTC.

The V gene is TRBV4-3, the J gene TRBJ2-4; no reliable D call. V was shortened by 1 base and J by 0 bases, with 7 bases between the two germline ends. Germline V gene data show CDR1 as LGHNA and CDR2 as YSLEER. The CDR3 length is 15 residues. CDR3 protein: CASSQARLAKNIQYF. The CDR3 DNA sequence: TGCGCCAGCAGCCAAGCCAGATTAGCCAAAAACATTCAGTACTTC.

This rearrangement joins TRBV28 to TRBJ1-1; D is unclear. The CDR3 spans 16 residues. Between the trimmed V and J ends, which lost 2 bases and 3 bases, there was a span of 16 bases. CDR1 and CDR2 from the germline V gene are MDHEN and SYDVKM. CDR3 protein: CASSLPPSWRDTEAFF. The CDR3 nucleotides are TGTGCCAGCAGTTTACCACCCTCTTGGCGGGACACTGAAGCTTTCTTT.

The V call is TRBV13, the J call TRBJ2-1; D might be TRBD1 or TRBD2, each matching 5 bases. The CDR3 is 15 amino acids. Germline CDR1 is PRHDT and CDR2 is FYEKMQ (reference sequence). Trimming took off 4 bases at V and 2 bases at J, with 12 bases between the two ends. The CDR3 here is CASSSTGPPYNEQFF. CDR3 DNA: TGTGCCAGCAGCTCGACGGGACCCCCCTACAATGAGCAGTTCTTC.

The CDR3: CASSDLAGAYEQYF. The CDR3 region has the DNA TGTGCCAGCAGTGACCTAGCGGGGGCCTACGAGCAGTACTTC. The chain joins TRBV25-1 to TRBJ2-7, with TRBD2 matching over 10 bases. This CDR3 comprises 14 residues. Germline V gene sequence: CDR1 MGHDK, CDR2 SYGVNS. After removal of 3 bases from V and 2 bases from J, the junction contained 1 base not matched to a gene.

This clone was counted a few times. This rearrangement joins TRBV2 to TRBJ2-2; the D is unclear. This CDR3 has 14 residues. The V end was cut by 1 base, the J end by 2 bases, with 5 bases between. Per the germline V gene, CDR1 is SNHLY and CDR2 is FYNNEI. This CDR3 is CASSEVGNTGELFF. The CDR3 coding sequence is TGTGCCAGCAGTGAAGTGGGAAACACCGGGGAGCTGTTTTTT.

In this sample, this clone turned up once. This chain's CDR3 is CASSYGPVLGQYF. The CDR3 DNA is TGTGCCAGCAGTTACGGGCCAGTCCTGGGGCAGTATTTT. J is TRBJ2-3 and V is TRBV6-5; D gene unclear. The ends were cut back, 2 bases at V and 11 bases at J, with 14 bases in the middle. Germline assignment: CDR1 MNHEY and CDR2 SVGAGI. The CDR3 covers 13 residues.